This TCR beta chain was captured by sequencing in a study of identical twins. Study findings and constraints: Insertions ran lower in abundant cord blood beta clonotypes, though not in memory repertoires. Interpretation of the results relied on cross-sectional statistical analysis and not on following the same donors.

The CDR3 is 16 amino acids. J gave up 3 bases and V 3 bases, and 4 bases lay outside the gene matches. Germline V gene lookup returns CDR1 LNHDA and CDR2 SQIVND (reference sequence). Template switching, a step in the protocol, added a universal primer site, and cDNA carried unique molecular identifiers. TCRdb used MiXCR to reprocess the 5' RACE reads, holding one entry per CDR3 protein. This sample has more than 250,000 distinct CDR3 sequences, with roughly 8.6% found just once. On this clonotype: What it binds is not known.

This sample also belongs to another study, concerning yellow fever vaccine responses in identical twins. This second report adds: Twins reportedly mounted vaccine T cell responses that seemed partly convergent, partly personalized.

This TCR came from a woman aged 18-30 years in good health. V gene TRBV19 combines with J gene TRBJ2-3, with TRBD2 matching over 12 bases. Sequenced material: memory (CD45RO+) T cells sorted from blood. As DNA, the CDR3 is TGTGCCAGTAGTATCCAACTAGCGGGGGGAACAGATACGCAGTATTTT. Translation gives CASSIQLAGGTDTQYF.